This T cell receptor beta chain was profiled in a study of T-cell memory formation after mild COVID-19. Study at large: In these data, TCR clusters were largely donor specific. Broader study findings: From day 15 to 85, contracting clones were balanced between CD4 and CD8, whereas later expanders leaned toward CD4+. The appearance of some responding clones in pre-infection memory suggested that cross-reactive memory joined.

This clonotype was counted between two and nine times. Its antigen is unknown. The CDR3 runs to 14 residues. Germline V gives CDR1 SEHNR, CDR2 FQNEAQ (reference sequence). Trimming removed 1 base from V and 4 bases from J, with 8 bases in between. Sample barcodes and UMIs were carried by the TCR alpha and TCR beta cDNA libraries that 5'RACE generated with constant-segment primers. TCRdb analysed the 5' RACE reads with MiXCR anew, one entry per CDR3 protein. The sample holds tens of thousands of distinct CDR3 sequences, around an eighth seen once. This clonotype was sampled from an adult woman who had mild COVID-19 (a few samples of this study predate the infection). Cell type and time point are not known. The sample comprised PBMCs or a T cell subset sorted from them (not recorded which). This rearrangement joins TRBV7-9 to TRBJ2-1; D not certain. The CDR3, as DNA: TGTGCCAGCAGCTTAGGTCGGCAGTACAATGAGCAGTTCTTC. Translating gives CASSLGRQYNEQFF. Full variable domain (remainder filled in from reference TRBV7-9 and TRBJ2-1): DTGVSQNPRHKITKRGQNVTFRCDPISEHNRLYWYRQTLGQGPEFLTYFQNEAQLEKSRLLSDRFSAERPKGSFSTLEIQRTEQGDSAMYLCASSLGRQYNEQFFGPGTRLTVL.